Listed below are T cell receptor beta chains from one sample, sequenced in a study of response to subunit inactivated influenza vaccine. In TCRdb, the RT-PCR reads were re-called with MiXCR into one record per CDR3 protein. The table has a few hundred thousand distinct CDR3 sequences, 14% seen once. The sequenced sample was PBMCs from blood, obtained roughly 12 days after vaccination. The receptor set was obtained from a man aged 50 to 59 who received an inactivated influenza vaccine. Both conserved end residues are part of each CDR3. Fields, in order: D gene, clone size, J gene, CDR3 length, V gene, CDR3 DNA, CDR3 protein. A D gene is named only where the DNA matches it firmly. Clone size is not always given. Where it is, it says once, few, many or a class for expanded clones.

d_gene: TRBD1; abundance: many; j_gene: TRBJ1-1; len: 16; v_gene: TRBV6-1; CDR3nt: TGTGCCAGCAGGACCCGACAGGGAACTCTGAACACTGAAGCTTTCTTT; CDR3aa: CASRTRQGTLNTEAFF
d_gene: TRBD2; abundance: few; j_gene: TRBJ2-4; len: 12; v_gene: TRBV28; CDR3nt: TGTGCCAGTGCGGGAGACGGGGGCATTCAGTACTTC; CDR3aa: CASAGDGGIQYF
d_gene: NA; abundance: NA; j_gene: TRBJ2-5; len: 11; v_gene: TRBV29-1; CDR3nt: TGCAGCGTTGGTTGGGGAGAGACCCAGTACTTC; CDR3aa: CSVGWGETQYF
d_gene: TRBD1; abundance: many; j_gene: TRBJ2-1; len: 13; v_gene: TRBV7-2; CDR3nt: TGTGCCAGCGGACAGGGGGGGAACAATGAGCAGTTCTTC; CDR3aa: CASGQGGNNEQFF
d_gene: TRBD1; abundance: few; j_gene: TRBJ2-7; len: 15; v_gene: TRBV12-3/TRBV12-4; CDR3nt: TGTGCCAGCAGTGAAACCGGGACAGGGGCCTACGAGCAGTACTTC; CDR3aa: CASSETGTGAYEQYF
d_gene: NA; abundance: many; j_gene: TRBJ2-7; len: 13; v_gene: TRBV7-2; CDR3nt: TGTGCCAGCAGCTTAGAGGGGGGTTACGAGCAGTACTTC; CDR3aa: CASSLEGGYEQYF
d_gene: TRBD1; abundance: NA; j_gene: TRBJ2-7; len: 17; v_gene: TRBV5-6; CDR3nt: TGTGCCAGCAGCTTGTCCGTTGGACAGGGGGCAGCCTACGAGCAGTACTTC; CDR3aa: CASSLSVGQGAAYEQYF
d_gene: TRBD1; abundance: few; j_gene: TRBJ1-1; len: 12; v_gene: TRBV29-1; CDR3nt: TGCAGCGTTGGGTACAGGGGCACTGAAGCTTTCTTT; CDR3aa: CSVGYRGTEAFF
d_gene: TRBD2; abundance: many; j_gene: TRBJ2-5; len: 15; v_gene: TRBV11-2; CDR3nt: TGTGCCAGCAGCCTTAGCGGGGGGAACCAAGAGACCCAGTACTTC; CDR3aa: CASSLSGGNQETQYF
d_gene: NA; abundance: few; j_gene: TRBJ2-7; len: 15; v_gene: TRBV18; CDR3nt: TGTGCCAGCTCCCCCGGGACTTCGAGCTCCTACGAGCAGTACTTC; CDR3aa: CASSPGTSSSYEQYF
d_gene: NA; abundance: many; j_gene: TRBJ1-6; len: 16; v_gene: TRBV20-1; CDR3nt: TGCAGTGCTAGCGGGGACCTGGGCTCCTATAATTCACCCCTCCACTTT; CDR3aa: CSASGDLGSYNSPLHF
d_gene: NA; abundance: few; j_gene: TRBJ2-2; len: 13; v_gene: TRBV29-1; CDR3nt: TGCAGCGTTGTAGAAGTGAACACCGGGGAGCTGTTTTTT; CDR3aa: CSVVEVNTGELFF
d_gene: NA; abundance: NA; j_gene: TRBJ1-1; len: 15; v_gene: TRBV4-3; CDR3nt: TGCGCCAGCAGCCAAGTTCAGGGGCCACCCACTGAAGCTTTCTTT; CDR3aa: CASSQVQGPPTEAFF
d_gene: NA; abundance: NA; j_gene: TRBJ2-7; len: 15; v_gene: TRBV7-6; CDR3nt: TGTGCCAGCAGCTTGCAGGAGGATTCGGTCTACGAGCAGTACTTC; CDR3aa: CASSLQEDSVYEQYF
d_gene: NA; abundance: few; j_gene: TRBJ2-1; len: 17; v_gene: TRBV24-1; CDR3nt: TGTGCCACCAGTGATTTGGGTAGCGGCTCCTCCTACAATGAGCAGTTCTTC; CDR3aa: CATSDLGSGSSYNEQFF
d_gene: NA; abundance: few; j_gene: TRBJ2-7; len: 14; v_gene: TRBV20-1; CDR3nt: TGCAGTGCTAGAGATTCCGGCACCTCCTACGAGCAGTACTTC; CDR3aa: CSARDSGTSYEQYF
d_gene: TRBD2; abundance: few; j_gene: TRBJ2-3; len: 14; v_gene: TRBV4-3; CDR3nt: TGCGCCAGCAGCCAAGACCTCCGGGAGGGTACGCAGTATTTT; CDR3aa: CASSQDLREGTQYF